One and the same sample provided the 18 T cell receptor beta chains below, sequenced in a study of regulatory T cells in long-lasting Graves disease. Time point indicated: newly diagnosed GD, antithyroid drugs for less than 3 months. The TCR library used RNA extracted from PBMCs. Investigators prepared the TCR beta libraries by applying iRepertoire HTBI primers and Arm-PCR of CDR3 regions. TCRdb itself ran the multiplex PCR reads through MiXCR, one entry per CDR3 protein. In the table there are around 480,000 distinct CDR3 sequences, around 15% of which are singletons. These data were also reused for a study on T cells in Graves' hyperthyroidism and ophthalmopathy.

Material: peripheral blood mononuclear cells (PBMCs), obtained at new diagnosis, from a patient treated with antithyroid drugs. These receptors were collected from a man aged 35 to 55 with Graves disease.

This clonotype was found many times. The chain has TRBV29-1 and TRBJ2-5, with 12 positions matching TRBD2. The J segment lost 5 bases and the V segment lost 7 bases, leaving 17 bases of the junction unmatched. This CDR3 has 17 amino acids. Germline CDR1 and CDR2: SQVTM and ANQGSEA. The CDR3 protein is CSGTTVTSGSGVETQYF. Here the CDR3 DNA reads TGCAGCGGTACAACAGTGACTAGCGGGAGCGGGGTGGAGACCCAGTACTTC.

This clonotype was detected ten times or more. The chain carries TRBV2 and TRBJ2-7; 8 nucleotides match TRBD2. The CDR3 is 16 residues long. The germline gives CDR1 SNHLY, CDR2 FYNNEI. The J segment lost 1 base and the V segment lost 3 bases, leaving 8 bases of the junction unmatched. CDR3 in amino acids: CASSDPSGLGSYEQYF. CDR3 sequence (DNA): TGTGCCAGCAGTGATCCTAGCGGGCTCGGATCCTACGAGCAGTACTTC.

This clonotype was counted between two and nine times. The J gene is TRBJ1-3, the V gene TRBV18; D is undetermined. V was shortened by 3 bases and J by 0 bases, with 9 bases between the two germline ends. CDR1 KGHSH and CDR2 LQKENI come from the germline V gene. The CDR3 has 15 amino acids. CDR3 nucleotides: TGTGCCAGCTCACCGGCGGAAAGCTCTGGAAACACCATATATTTT. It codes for CASSPAESSGNTIYF.

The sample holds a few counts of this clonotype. CDR3 coding DNA: TGTGCCAGCAGCTTAGCGACTAGCGGGAGTATGGATACGCAGTATTTT. Translating it yields CASSLATSGSMDTQYF. The rearrangement links TRBV7-2 to TRBJ2-3, with TRBD2 matching over 12 bases. Germline CDR1 reads SGHTA; CDR2 reads FQGNSA. The CDR3 consists of 16 residues. Trimming cost V 0 bases and J 6 bases; bases outside gene matches: 4.

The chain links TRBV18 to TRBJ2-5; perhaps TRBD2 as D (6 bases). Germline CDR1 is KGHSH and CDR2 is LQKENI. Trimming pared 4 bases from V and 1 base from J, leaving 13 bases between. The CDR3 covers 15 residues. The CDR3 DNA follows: TGTGCCAGCTCACTCCAGCTAGCGTCCCAAGAGACCCAGTACTTC. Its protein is CASSLQLASQETQYF.

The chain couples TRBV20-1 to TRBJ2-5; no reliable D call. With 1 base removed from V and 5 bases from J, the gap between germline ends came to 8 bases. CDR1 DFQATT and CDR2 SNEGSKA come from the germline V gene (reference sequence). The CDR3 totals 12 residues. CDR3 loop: CSARVTRETQYF. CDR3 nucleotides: TGCAGTGCTAGAGTCACGCGGGAGACCCAGTACTTC.

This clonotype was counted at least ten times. The CDR3 reads CASSLESGADGYTF. The DNA for the CDR3 is TGTGCCAGCAGCTTAGAATCAGGGGCGGATGGCTACACCTTC. V is TRBV7-9 and J is TRBJ1-2, with TRBD1 as a possible D gene (6 bases). Trimming removed 1 base at V and 6 bases at J, with 12 bases between. The CDR3 is 14 residues long. The germline CDR1 and CDR2 sequences are SEHNR and FQNEAQ (reference sequence).

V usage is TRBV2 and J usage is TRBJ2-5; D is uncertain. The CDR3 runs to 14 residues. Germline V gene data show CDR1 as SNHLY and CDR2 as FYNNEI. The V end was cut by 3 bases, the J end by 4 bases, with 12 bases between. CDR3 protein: CASSDIQVRETQYF. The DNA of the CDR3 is TGTGCCAGCAGTGACATCCAAGTTAGAGAGACCCAGTACTTC.

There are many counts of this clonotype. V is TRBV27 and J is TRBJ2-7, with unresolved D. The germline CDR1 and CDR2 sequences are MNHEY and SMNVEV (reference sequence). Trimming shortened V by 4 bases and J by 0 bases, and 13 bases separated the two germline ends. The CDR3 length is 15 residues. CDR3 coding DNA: TGTGCCAGCAGTTCGGTGGGCAGTAACTCCTACGAGCAGTACTTC. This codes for CASSSVGSNSYEQYF.

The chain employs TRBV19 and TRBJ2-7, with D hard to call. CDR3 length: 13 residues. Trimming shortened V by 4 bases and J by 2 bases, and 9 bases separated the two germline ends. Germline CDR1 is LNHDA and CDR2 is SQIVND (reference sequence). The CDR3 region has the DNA TGTGCCAGTAGTAGGATCTTAACCTACGAGCAGTACTTC. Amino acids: CASSRILTYEQYF.

The CDR3, as DNA: TGTGCCAGCAGCCCCATTACTAGGGCGGCTGAAGCTTTCTTT. Translated: CASSPITRAAEAFF. This rearrangement joins TRBV5-5 to TRBJ1-1, with unresolved D. This CDR3 has 14 residues. V dropped 4 bases and J dropped 6 bases, with 16 bases sitting between them. The germline V gene has CDR1 SGHKS and CDR2 YYEKEE (reference sequence). Together with reference TRBV5-5 and TRBJ1-1, the CDR3 gives the full variable domain: DAGVTQSPTHLIKTRGQQVTLRCSPISGHKSVSWYQQVLGQGPQFIFQYYEKEERGRGNFPDRFSARQFPNYSSELNVNALLLGDSALYLCASSPITRAAEAFFGQGTRLTVV.

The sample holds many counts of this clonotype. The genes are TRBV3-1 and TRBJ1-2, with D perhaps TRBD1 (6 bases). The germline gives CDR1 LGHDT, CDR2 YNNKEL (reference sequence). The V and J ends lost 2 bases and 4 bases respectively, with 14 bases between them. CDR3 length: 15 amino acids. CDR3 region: CASSQSPTGSYGYTF. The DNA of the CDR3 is TGTGCCAGCAGCCAATCCCCGACAGGAAGCTATGGCTACACCTTC.

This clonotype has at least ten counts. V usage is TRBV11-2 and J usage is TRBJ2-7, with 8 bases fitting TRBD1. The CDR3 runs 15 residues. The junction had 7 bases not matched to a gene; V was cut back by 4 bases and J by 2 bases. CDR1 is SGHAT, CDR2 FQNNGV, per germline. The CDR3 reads CASSSGTGRTYEQYF. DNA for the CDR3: TGTGCCAGCAGCTCAGGGACAGGTAGAACCTACGAGCAGTACTTC.

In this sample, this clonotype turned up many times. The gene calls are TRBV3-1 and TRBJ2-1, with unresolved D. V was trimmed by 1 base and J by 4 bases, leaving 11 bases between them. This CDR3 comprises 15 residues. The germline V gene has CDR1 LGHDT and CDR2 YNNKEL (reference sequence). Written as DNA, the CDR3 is TGTGCCAGCAGCCAAGGGGCTAATCTTTACAATGAGCAGTTCTTC. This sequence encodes CASSQGANLYNEQFF.

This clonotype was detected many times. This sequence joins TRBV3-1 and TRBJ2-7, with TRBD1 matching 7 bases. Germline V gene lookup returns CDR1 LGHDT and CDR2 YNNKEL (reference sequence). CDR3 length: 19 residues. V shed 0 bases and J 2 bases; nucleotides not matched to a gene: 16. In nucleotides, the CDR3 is TGTGCCAGCAGCCAAGAGGGAAATCTCTACAGGGGCGAAACCTACGAGCAGTACTTC. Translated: CASSQEGNLYRGETYEQYF.

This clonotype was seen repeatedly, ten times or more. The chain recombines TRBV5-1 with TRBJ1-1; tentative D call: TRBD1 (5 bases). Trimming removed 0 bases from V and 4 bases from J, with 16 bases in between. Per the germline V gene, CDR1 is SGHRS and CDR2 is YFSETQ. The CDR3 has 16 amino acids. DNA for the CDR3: TGCGCCAGCAGCTTGGTTCAGGGAATGGGAGGCACTGAAGCTTTCTTT. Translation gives CASSLVQGMGGTEAFF. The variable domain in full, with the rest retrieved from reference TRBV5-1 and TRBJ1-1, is KAGVTQTPRYLIKTRGQQVTLSCSPISGHRSVSWYQQTPGQGLQFLFEYFSETQRNKGNFPGRFSGRQFSNSRSEMNVSTLELGDSALYLCASSLVQGMGGTEAFFGQGTRLTVV.

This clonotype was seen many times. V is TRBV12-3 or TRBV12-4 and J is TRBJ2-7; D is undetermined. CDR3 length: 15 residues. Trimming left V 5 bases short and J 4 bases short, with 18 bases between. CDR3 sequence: CASSRFGSKEYEQYF. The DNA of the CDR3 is TGTGCCAGCAGTAGGTTCGGCTCCAAGGAATACGAGCAGTACTTC.

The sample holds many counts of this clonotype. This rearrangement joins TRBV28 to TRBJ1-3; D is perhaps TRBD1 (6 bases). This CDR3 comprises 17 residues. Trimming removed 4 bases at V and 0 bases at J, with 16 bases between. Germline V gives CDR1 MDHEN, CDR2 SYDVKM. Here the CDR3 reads CASSSWTETSSGNTIYF. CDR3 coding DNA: TGTGCCAGCAGTTCGTGGACAGAAACGAGCTCTGGAAACACCATATATTTT.